These 10 T cell receptor beta chains were all obtained from the same sample, sequenced in a study of control samples from healthy donors and cancer patients. The table came from immunoSEQ multiplex PCR; TCRdb's copy has only in-frame clones and leaves some out. The top ten clones hold over 7.5% of a sample with 120,000 or so clones, roughly 91% of them seen once. The sample was blood. Receptors were obtained from a middle-aged man in good health.

The CDR3 reads CASSAARGNGELFF. The DNA for the CDR3 is TGCGCCAGCAGTGCGGCCAGGGGCAACGGGGAGCTGTTTTTT. V is TRBV10-1 and J is TRBJ2-2, with D perhaps TRBD1 (6 bases). Germline loops: CDR1 WNHNN, CDR2 SYGVQD (reference sequence). This CDR3 spans 14 amino acids. V lost 4 bases and J 7 bases, leaving 13 bases between the germline ends.

The chain carries TRBV10-1 and TRBJ1-1, with unresolved D. The CDR3 totals 13 residues. With 1 base removed from V and 7 bases from J, the gap between germline ends came to 10 bases. Germline V gene lookup returns CDR1 WNHNN and CDR2 SYGVQD (reference sequence). The CDR3 protein is CASSEFGVGEAFF. DNA for the CDR3: TGCGCCAGCAGTGAGTTTGGCGTCGGTGAAGCTTTCTTT.

The chain uses TRBV18 and TRBJ1-5; TRBD1 might be the D (5 bases). Trimming took off 1 base at V and 5 bases at J, with 21 bases between the two ends. This CDR3 region has 18 residues. Germline V gives CDR1 KGHSH, CDR2 LQKENI. In nucleotides, the CDR3 is TGTGCCAGCTCACCACGCGCCGGGACCCTCGCCGGAGATCAGCCCCAGCATTTT. It yields the protein CASSPRAGTLAGDQPQHF.

The rearrangement links TRBV12-3 or TRBV12-4 to TRBJ1-1; D is ambiguous. The CDR3 spans 13 residues. Trimming left V 4 bases short and J 1 base short, with 7 bases between. CDR3 region: CASSYDTNTEAFF. The CDR3 DNA follows: TGTGCCAGCAGTTACGACACGAACACTGAAGCTTTCTTT.

Written as DNA, the CDR3 is TGTGCCAGCAGCGTAGCCTCGACAGGGAACTATGGCTACACCTTC. It specifies CASSVASTGNYGYTF. The chain recombines TRBV9 with TRBJ1-2, with 7 bases identical to TRBD1. From germline, CDR1 is SGDLS and CDR2 YYNGEE. The CDR3 length is 15 residues. Germline trimming cut 0 bases from V and 2 bases from J; bases unmatched to any gene: 4.

The chain has TRBV6-1 and TRBJ1-3; D is possibly TRBD1 (5 bases). The germline gives CDR1 MNHNS, CDR2 SASEGT. Trimming took 1 base from V and 6 from J, leaving 19 bases between them. The CDR3 is made up of 17 amino acids. The CDR3 sequence is CASSEEFFMGRENTIYF. The CDR3, as DNA: TGTGCCAGCAGTGAAGAATTTTTTATGGGACGAGAAAACACCATATATTTT.

The chain recombines TRBV7-2 with TRBJ2-7; no reliable D call. V lost 1 base to trimming and J lost 5 bases, with 12 bases between them. The CDR3 consists of 14 residues. CDR1 and CDR2 (germline): SGHTA, FQGNSA. CDR3 DNA: TGTGCCAGCAGCTTAGAGGTCCAGAGCCACGAGCAGTACTTC. It yields the protein CASSLEVQSHEQYF.

In its sample, this clone was seen once. This sequence joins TRBV7-2 and TRBJ1-2; D is undetermined. Germline V lookup: CDR1 SGHTA, CDR2 FQGNSA. The CDR3 contains 13 residues. With 1 base removed from V and 6 bases from J, the gap between germline ends came to 9 bases. As DNA, the CDR3 is TGTGCCAGCAGCTTAGGGCGACGGGATGGCTACACCTTC. Translated: CASSLGRRDGYTF.

This chain links TRBV7-2 with TRBJ2-2, with 7 bases that match TRBD2. V lost 6 bases and J lost 1; bases outside the gene matches: 5. Germline CDR1 reads SGHTA; CDR2 reads FQGNSA. CDR3 length equals 15 residues. CDR3 sequence reads: CASRHGLVNTGELFF. CDR3 nucleotides: TGTGCCAGCAGACACGGACTAGTGAACACCGGGGAGCTGTTTTTT.

The chain employs TRBV3-1 (or the pseudogene TRBV3-2) and TRBJ2-3, with D unclear. Trimming pared 2 bases from V and 2 bases from J, leaving 11 bases between. The CDR3 totals 15 residues. Germline CDR1 is LGHDT and CDR2 is YNNKEL (reference sequence). The DNA for the CDR3 is TGTGCCAGCAGCCAAAGAGGCGCACCCACAGATACGCAGTATTTT. Translated: CASSQRGAPTDTQYF.